This T cell receptor beta chain was documented in a study of cytomegalovirus exposure and HLA in healthy donors (dated by TCRdb to about 2017). Broadly, across the study: In an earlier analysis of roughly 590 of the donors, roughly 300 Gb of sequence data and 90 million to 120 million unique TCR beta sequences from roughly 200 million T cells were reported. An early release that covered about 600 HLA-typed donors contained 300 to 350 gigabases of sequencing data and about 93 million unique TCR sequences. The genetic ancestry cluster associated with self-reported Caucasian donors included 81% of the 398 genotyped donors. The aim of the study was to test whether cataloging public T cell receptors could identify signatures of past pathogen exposure. The study used immunosequencing to profile the T cell repertoires of several hundred subjects and linked those repertoires to cytomegalovirus serostatus. Along with the approximately 700-subject first cohort, a separate validation cohort of around 110 different subjects was used. The study combined high-throughput TCR immunosequencing, statistical association of individual TCRs with disease status, and machine learning to predict cytomegalovirus infection status. A later analysis re-examined previously published TCR beta repertoires from 610 or so donors and added high-resolution HLA genotyping to investigate patterns of TCR occurrence. Rather than drawing on any new phenotypic data, the later analysis identified candidate immune exposures from TCR beta sequences and the way those sequences occurred across donors. To decide whether each TCR beta V gene segment behaved as functional or pseudogenic, an earlier analysis of approximately 620 of the donors relied on high-throughput TCR beta sequencing. Alongside the repertoire data, information on donor age, sex, ethnicity and CMV serostatus was compiled. A later genetic analysis used genome-wide SNP genotypes for about 60% of the roughly 670 donors, treating that subset as a discovery cohort. Every discovery cohort repertoire had been produced on one sequencing platform. Class I and class II HLA loci were covered by the typing at four-digit resolution. The number of typed donors differed by locus: about 629-640 for A, B, C, DRB1 and DQB1; 500 to 550 for DQA1; over 600 for DPA1; and some 450 for DPB1. Four or five DR-DQ haplotypes were handled as single units for association and clustering because linkage in the cohort was strong. Among roughly 370 genotyped donors of the cohort, an average of approximately 240,000 unique TCR beta nucleotide sequences were sequenced per donor, roughly a sixth of them non-productive.

Clipping removes 3 bases from V and 5 bases from J, with 3 as the unmatched junction base count. According to the germline V gene, CDR1 reads SGHTA and CDR2 reads FQGNSA. The CDR3 covers 14 residues, taking in both the cysteine and the phenylalanine. This entry keeps only the CDR3 DNA: 42 bases, framed from base 1. Library preparation used the immunoSEQ multiplex PCR assay. A mixture of 60 forward primers for TCR Vbeta segments and 13 reverse primers for TCR Jbeta segments was used in the multiplex PCR. The CDR3 region of rearranged TCR beta genes was amplified from genomic DNA with a multiplex PCR assay. Amplified TCR beta libraries were sequenced as 87-base-pair reads on the Illumina HiSeq System. In the original analysis: Across the 500 to 850 repertoires, a later analysis counted 78 million or so unique TCR beta chains, around 11 million of which were shared by at least two donors. To remove PCR and sequencing errors, raw reads were error-corrected and collapsed into unique sequences using a nearest-neighbor algorithm that merged closely related sequences. V, D and J gene segments were assigned by aligning CDR3 sequences to IMGT reference sequences. For a sequence to be retained, at least a six-nucleotide match to both a V gene segment and a J gene segment was required. Rearrangements were classified as productive when the CDR3 lacked stop codons and remained in frame with V and J, and all other rearrangements were classified as non-productive. Following IMGT convention, CDR3 was defined as the stretch from the second conserved V-encoded cysteine up to the conserved J-encoded phenylalanine. The earlier analysis of some 540 of the donors excluded any sequence lacking an unambiguous match to a single V gene segment. An earlier analysis of a few hundred of the donors called V segments functional above 56.7% productive rearrangements and segregating when the between-donor standard deviation exceeded 5%. To diagnose cytomegalovirus status from the catalog of TCR beta chain sequences, a statistical classification framework was built. In a later analysis, V and J genes were assigned by comparing TCR nucleotide sequences against IMGT/GENE-DB human TR gene sequences. In a later analysis, CDR3 sequences and most-parsimonious VDJ recombination scenarios were assigned using the TCRdist pipeline. In a later analysis, every TCR beta chain was defined by the combination of its CDR3 amino acid sequence and its V-gene family, and reads without a unique V-gene family were dropped. A later analysis removed over 500 highly shared, low-generation-probability nucleotide sequences to deal with suspected cross-contamination and a sequencing artifact. A later analysis calculated a clonal expansion index for each public chain from normalized within-repertoire ranks of inferred template counts. In a later analysis, generation probabilities were computed with a VDJ recombination model fitted to out-of-frame rearrangements, and the resulting probabilities were checked against IGoR. In a later analysis, TCR-TCR, TCR-HLA and TCR-CMV co-occurrence was scored with hypergeometric tests, and a repertoire-size bias correction was applied to TCR pairs. False discovery rates were estimated in a later analysis by permuting HLA or CMV assignments 20 times. In a later analysis, co-occurring TCRs were grouped with DBSCAN, and TCRdist sequence similarity was added when clustering was performed within HLA-allele-positive subsets. Repertoires with fewer than 30,000 or more than 120,000 public chains were left out of co-occurrence clustering, as were four to six repertoires with anomalous nucleotide sharing. TCRdb provides this immuneACCESS table in a form limited to in-frame rearrangements. Some clones are lacking; in checked studies, under half of them reflect an unresolved V gene, and why the rest are absent is not known. The D gene and trimming were derived from the DNA, and the V and J assignments and clone size from that table. Present in this sample are 100,000 or so clones, roughly 80% of which were seen just once. The ten biggest clones cover around 5.1% of the sample.

As to this clone: This clone's antigen is unknown. No base quality values were provided; no much bigger clone lies one nucleotide off.

In total, 500 to 700 healthy bone marrow donors made up the cohort. At the time of sampling, all cohort members were nominally healthy, though unrecorded immune exposures were likely present. The donor was CMV seropositive and belonged to the group of a few hundred seropositive cohort members. Each donor provided a peripheral blood sample, and peripheral blood mononuclear cells were used for TCR beta sequencing. The Qiagen DNeasy Blood Extraction Kit was used to extract genomic DNA from the blood cell samples. What the study reported, not specific to this receptor: In this cohort, only TCR beta chains were sequenced, and detectable features were limited by the absence of alpha or paired-chain data. When HLA alleles, especially DR and DQ, strongly co-occurred, attributing TCR associations to individual alleles was difficult. A later analysis found that TCR association rates varied across HLA loci, with DRB1 alleles showing the most associated TCRs and HLA-C alleles the fewest. V-gene and J-gene trimming of TCR beta chains was associated with a missense DCLRE1C variant in a later genetic analysis, and the association was replicated in an independent cohort. A later analysis associated about 17,000 TCR beta sequences with specific HLA alleles at a false discovery rate of 0.05. Roughly uniform sequencing depth across donors was assumed in presence/absence analyses, although this assumption may not hold. Because HLA typing was unavailable for some donors at each locus, only the typed subset was used in association tests. The authors suggested that the approach could potentially be generalized to other disease states and immunological phenotypes. In both the original and validation cohorts, the classifier was reported to diagnose cytomegalovirus status with high specificity and sensitivity. For the cohort, immune exposure information was limited to CMV serostatus. A later genetic analysis reported fewer N-insertions in productive TCRs among donors in an Asian-associated ancestry cluster than the roughly 650-donor mean. The 87-base-pair reads could not distinguish some IMGT-functional V segments, including TRBV6-2 and TRBV6-3, so those segments were excluded. A few of the identified cytomegalovirus-associated TCR beta chains were confirmed in vitro to be specific for cytomegalovirus antigens. Correlated functional status among segregating V segments might be attributable to linkage disequilibrium, but an unknown experimental factor could not be ruled out. While some public TCRs were present in many individuals, most TCR sequences turned up only very rarely across donors. In an earlier analysis of over 550 of the donors, most TCR beta V segments were observed in productive rearrangements about 87% or about 30% of the time, broadly matching IMGT annotations. According to a later analysis, parvovirus B19, influenza, CMV and Epstein-Barr virus appeared linked to several top co-occurrence clusters. The sequencing pipeline was judged likely to have produced a cluster of highly shared sequence variants as a technical artifact. A further reported finding was that TCR beta sequences accurately predicted the HLA-A and HLA-B alleles for most subjects in the first cohort. The study gave a list of roughly 150 TCR beta chains associated with cytomegalovirus. Compared with equally common non-associated chains, HLA-associated TCR beta chains in a later analysis were more clonally expanded and had lower generation probabilities. In a later analysis, most CMV-associated TCR beta chains were found to appear HLA-restricted, with HLA associations seemingly driven largely by CMV exposure. Seventeen rarely observed V segments, including chromosome 9 orphons, were excluded from the earlier analysis of approximately 600 of the donors because counts were too low.

This receptor was taken from a female donor in good health and CMV-seropositive. The chain is assembled from TRBV7-2 and TRBJ2-2; 7 bases in the junction line up with TRBD2. Sequencing was performed on PBMCs. The bases read TGTGCCAGCAGCTTGAGCGGGGCTACCGGGGAGCTGTTTTTT. Translation gives CASSLSGATGELFF.